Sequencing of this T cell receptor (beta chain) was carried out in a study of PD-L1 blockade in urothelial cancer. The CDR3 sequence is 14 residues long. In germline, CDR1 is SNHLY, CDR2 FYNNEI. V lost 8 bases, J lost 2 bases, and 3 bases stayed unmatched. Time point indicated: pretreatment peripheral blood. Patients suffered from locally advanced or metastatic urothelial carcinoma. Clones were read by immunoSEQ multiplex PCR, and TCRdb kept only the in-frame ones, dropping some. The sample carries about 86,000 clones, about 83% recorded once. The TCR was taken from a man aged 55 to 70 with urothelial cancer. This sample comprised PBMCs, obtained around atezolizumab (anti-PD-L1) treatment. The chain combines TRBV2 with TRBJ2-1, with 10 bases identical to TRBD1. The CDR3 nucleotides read TGTGCCAGCGGAGGGACAGGGGCCTACAATGAGCAGTTCTTC. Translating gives CASGGTGAYNEQFF.